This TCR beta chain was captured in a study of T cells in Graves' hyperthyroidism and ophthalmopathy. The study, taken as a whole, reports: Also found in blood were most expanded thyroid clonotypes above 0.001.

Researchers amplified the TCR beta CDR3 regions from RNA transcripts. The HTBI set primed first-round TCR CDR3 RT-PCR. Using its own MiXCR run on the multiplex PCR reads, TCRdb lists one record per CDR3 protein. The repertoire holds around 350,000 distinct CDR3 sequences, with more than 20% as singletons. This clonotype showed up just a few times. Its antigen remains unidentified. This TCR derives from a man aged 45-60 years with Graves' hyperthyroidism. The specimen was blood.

CDR3 nucleotide sequence: TGTGCCAGCAGCTTGGATACGGGGGGCGGCACTGAAGCTTTCTTT. Protein: CASSLDTGGGTEAFF. The rearrangement uses TRBV5-6 and TRBJ1-1, with D possibly being TRBD1 (6 bases). The CDR3 spans 15 residues. Germline V lookup: CDR1 SGHDT, CDR2 YYEEEE. V shed 0 bases and J shed 4 bases, with 13 bases lying between them.